A single T cell receptor (beta chain) is shown here with its context. In the original processing: Estimation of nucleated cell counts was performed using reference gene primer amplification. Here immunoSEQ multiplex PCR was the method, and the copy in TCRdb shows in-frame clones only, minus some. From that table come the V and J calls and clone size; the DNA was used to work out D and trimming. The data hold fewer than 90,000 clones, with about nine tenths observed a single time. With 3 bases removed from V and 0 bases from J, the gap between germline ends came to 10 bases. The germline V gene has CDR1 SGDLS and CDR2 YYNGEE. The CDR3 extends over 15 amino acids. The data stem from a study of blood T cell repertoires in COVID-19. As for the study in general: PBMCs, B-cell-depleted T cells, or T cells were the source of the cDNA or gDNA that made up the material.

The origin of this receptor is a woman over 75 with active COVID-19. The sequenced material came from peripheral blood. V usage is TRBV9 and J usage is TRBJ2-1; D is uncertain. The CDR3 sequence is CASSAPLSSYNEQFF. The CDR3 DNA sequence: TGTGCCAGCAGCGCCCCCCTGAGCTCCTACAATGAGCAGTTCTTC.